What follows is one TCR beta chain and its context. This sample was included in a study of blood T cell repertoires in COVID-19. TCRdb's table, derived via immunoSEQ multiplex PCR, lists solely in-frame clones and lacks some. The repertoire consists of over 80,000 clones, with around 87% occurring once and the leading ten covering approximately 20%. Per the germline V gene, CDR1 is SGHRS and CDR2 is YFSETQ. The V gene lost 0 bases and the J gene lost 1 base, with 14 bases spanning the gap. CDR3 size: 16 residues. V is TRBV5-1 and J is TRBJ2-7, with D perhaps TRBD2 (7 bases). Sequencing was performed on peripheral blood. The sequence derives from a human donor in a cohort sampled during active COVID-19. CDR3 sequence: CASSLGPGRGSYEQYF. In DNA form, the CDR3 reads TGCGCCAGCAGCTTGGGACCAGGGAGGGGGTCCTACGAGCAGTACTTC.